Listed below are T cell receptor beta chains from one sample, sequenced in a study of T cells after posttransplantation cyclophosphamide. Produced via immunoSEQ multiplex PCR; TCRdb's table is partial and in-frame only. The sample yields 30,000 or so clones, roughly 89% seen once. Sequencing input: PBMCs. These receptors were taken from a man between 45 and 60 years old. The CDR3 runs from the conserved cysteine through the conserved F or W. A D gene is named only where the DNA matches it firmly. Part of the rows lack a size; the others show once, few, many or a class for expanded clones.

>TRBJ2-7|TRBD1|NA|TRBV2
CASSPATGGYEQYF
TGTGCCAGCAGTCCCGCGACAGGGGGTTACGAGCAGTACTTC
>TRBJ2-7|NA|NA|TRBV2
CASSEVGIGESYEQYF
TGTGCCAGCAGTGAAGTGGGAATAGGGGAATCCTACGAGCAGTACTTC
>TRBJ2-3|NA|NA|TRBV7-2
CASSLGQSDTQYF
TGTGCCAGCAGCTTAGGACAGTCAGATACGCAGTATTTT
>TRBJ2-5|NA|NA|TRBV2
CASKRASGETQYF
TGTGCCAGCAAACGAGCGTCGGGGGAGACCCAGTACTTC
>TRBJ1-1|TRBD1|NA|TRBV9
CASSPRQGDADTEAFF
TGTGCCAGCAGCCCAAGACAGGGAGACGCGGACACTGAAGCTTTCTTT
>TRBJ2-1|TRBD1|NA|TRBV7-2
CASSTTGGEQFF
TGTGCCAGCAGCACAACAGGGGGCGAGCAGTTCTTC
>TRBJ1-2|TRBD1|NA|TRBV6-6
CASSLDGTATYGYTF
TGTGCCAGCAGTTTGGATGGGACAGCGACCTATGGCTACACCTTC
>TRBJ1-6|NA|NA|TRBV5-4
CASSLVPQTGKVSPLHF
TGTGCCAGCAGCTTGGTTCCCCAAACGGGGAAGGTTTCACCCCTCCACTTT
>TRBJ2-7|NA|NA|TRBV19
CASSIESRAPYEQYF
TGTGCCAGTAGTATAGAATCCAGGGCCCCCTACGAGCAGTACTTC
>TRBJ1-5|NA|NA|TRBV30
CAWSLGGLQAPQHF
TGTGCCTGGAGTCTAGGAGGGCTCCAGGCGCCCCAGCATTTT
>TRBJ1-4|NA|NA|TRBV9
CASSLGGGLGTNEKLFF
TGTGCCAGCAGCCTTGGGGGAGGTCTTGGAACTAATGAAAAACTGTTTTTT
>TRBJ1-1|TRBD1|NA|TRBV28
CASSFPAGGTKAAFF
TGTGCCAGCAGTTTCCCCGCAGGGGGAACCAAGGCGGCTTTCTTT
>TRBJ2-7|TRBD1|NA|TRBV27
CASSSQTRGRNEQYF
TGTGCCAGCAGTTCTCAAACCAGGGGGCGCAACGAGCAGTACTTC
>TRBJ2-4|TRBD1|NA|TRBV5-1
CASSKTTGGENIQYF
TGCGCCAGCAGCAAAACGACAGGGGGAGAGAACATTCAGTACTTC
>TRBJ1-1|NA|NA|TRBV5-1
CASSLVSPGWTEAFF
TGCGCCAGCAGCTTGGTTTCCCCAGGGTGGACTGAAGCTTTCTTT
>TRBJ1-2|NA|NA|TRBV5-4
CASSLPTRTDSYGYTF
TGTGCCAGCAGCCTCCCTACCCGGACGGACTCGTATGGCTACACCTTC
>TRBJ2-3|NA|once|TRBV9
CASSVDVGGTRDTQYF
TGTGCCAGCAGCGTAGACGTGGGGGGGACACGAGATACGCAGTATTTT
>TRBJ1-2|TRBD1|NA|TRBV29-1
CSVDGEGARGYTF
TGCAGCGTTGATGGAGAGGGGGCACGTGGCTACACCTTC
>TRBJ1-5|NA|NA|TRBV19
CASSRRQDDSNQPQHF
TGTGCCAGTAGCCGCCGACAGGACGATAGCAATCAGCCCCAGCATTTT
>TRBJ1-2|NA|NA|TRBV18
CASSHTQGQYGYTF
TGTGCCAGCTCACATACGCAGGGCCAGTATGGCTACACCTTC
>TRBJ2-2|NA|NA|TRBV6-1
CASTREGGGGELFF
TGTGCCAGCACTAGGGAGGGAGGGGGCGGGGAGCTGTTTTTT
>TRBJ2-5|TRBD2|NA|TRBV19
CATREGRLETQYF
TGTGCCACCCGGGAGGGTCGGTTGGAGACCCAGTACTTC
>TRBJ2-2|NA|NA|TRBV19
CASAGAGELFF
TGTGCCAGTGCCGGGGCCGGGGAGCTGTTTTTT
>TRBJ2-5|TRBD2|NA|TRBV27
CASRPLAEWETQYF
TGTGCCAGCAGACCACTAGCGGAGTGGGAGACCCAGTACTTC
>TRBJ1-1|TRBD1|NA|TRBV30
CAWSPWEGTGFGNTEAFF
TGTGCCTGGAGTCCCTGGGAAGGGACAGGGTTCGGGAACACTGAAGCTTTCTTT
>TRBJ2-1|TRBD2|NA|TRBV19
CASSRRGGHLFF
TGTGCCAGTAGTAGGCGGGGGGGCCATTTGTTCTTC
>TRBJ1-2|TRBD1|NA|TRBV9
CASSVTRSLGTGVFYTF
TGTGCCAGCAGCGTTACAAGAAGTTTAGGGACAGGGGTTTTCTACACCTTC
>TRBJ2-3|TRBD1|NA|TRBV9
CASSGTQGPSTDTQYF
TGTGCCAGCAGCGGCACACAGGGGCCGAGCACAGATACGCAGTATTTT
>TRBJ1-2|NA|NA|TRBV4-3
CASSQDLGVVPNYGYTF
TGCGCCAGCAGCCAAGATTTAGGGGTTGTTCCTAACTATGGCTACACCTTC
>TRBJ2-3|NA|NA|TRBV6-6
CASSYFSTSTDTQYF
TGTGCCAGCAGTTACTTTTCTACTAGCACAGATACGCAGTATTTT
>TRBJ1-5|NA|NA|TRBV28
CASSLGGERPQHF
TGTGCCAGCAGTTTGGGTGGGGAGAGGCCCCAGCATTTT
>TRBJ1-1|NA|few|TRBV4-3
CASSQDPGENTEAFF
TGCGCCAGCAGCCAAGATCCGGGGGAGAACACTGAAGCTTTCTTT
>TRBJ2-7|TRBD1|NA|TRBV5-1
CASSWRTGESYEQYF
TGCGCCAGCAGCTGGCGGACAGGGGAATCCTACGAGCAGTACTTC
>TRBJ2-7|NA|NA|TRBV4-3
CASSQDGAATKQYF
TGCGCCAGCAGCCAAGATGGGGCCGCTACGAAGCAGTACTTC
>TRBJ2-7|NA|NA|TRBV2
CASSEEWDITGEQYF
TGTGCCAGCAGTGAGGAGTGGGACATCACTGGAGAGCAGTACTTC
>TRBJ2-3|TRBD2|NA|TRBV9
CASSVERGPTDTQYF
TGTGCCAGCAGCGTAGAGCGGGGCCCCACAGATACGCAGTATTTT
>TRBJ2-1|NA|once|TRBV2
CASSWRTGGSYNEQFF
TGTGCCAGCAGTTGGCGAACCGGGGGCTCCTACAATGAGCAGTTCTTC